This TCR beta chain is drawn from a study of CD8+CD57+ T cells in acquired aplastic anemia. Background on the study: Quantities of DNA derived from sorted CD4+ and CD8+ cells averaged around 3 ug.

The V gene lost 0 bases and the J gene lost 7 bases, with 17 bases spanning the gap. From germline, CDR1 is KGHDR and CDR2 SFDVKD. This CDR3 comprises 16 residues. General study results and limits: Simpson's diversity of CD8+ cells was not significantly different in patients compared with controls. Between patients and controls, over 25 CD8+ CDR3 sequences were found in common.

Points on this clonotype: Its antigen is not identified.

Genomic DNA, the template, was used for profiling of the TCR beta VDJ and CDR3. One entry per CDR3 protein, called by TCRdb with MiXCR from the reads. The table lists about 400,000 distinct CDR3 sequences, 65% to 80% of them singletons. Specimen: sorted CD4+, CD8+, or CD8+CD57+ T cells (not recorded which) from PBMCs. The receptor comes from a human donor in good health, serving as a control. V gene TRBV24-1 combines with J gene TRBJ1-2; possibly TRBD1 for D (5 bases). Written as DNA, the CDR3 is TGTGCCACCAGTGATTTGCGGGACGCATGGATTTGTGGCTACACCTTC. This translates into CATSDLRDAWICGYTF.